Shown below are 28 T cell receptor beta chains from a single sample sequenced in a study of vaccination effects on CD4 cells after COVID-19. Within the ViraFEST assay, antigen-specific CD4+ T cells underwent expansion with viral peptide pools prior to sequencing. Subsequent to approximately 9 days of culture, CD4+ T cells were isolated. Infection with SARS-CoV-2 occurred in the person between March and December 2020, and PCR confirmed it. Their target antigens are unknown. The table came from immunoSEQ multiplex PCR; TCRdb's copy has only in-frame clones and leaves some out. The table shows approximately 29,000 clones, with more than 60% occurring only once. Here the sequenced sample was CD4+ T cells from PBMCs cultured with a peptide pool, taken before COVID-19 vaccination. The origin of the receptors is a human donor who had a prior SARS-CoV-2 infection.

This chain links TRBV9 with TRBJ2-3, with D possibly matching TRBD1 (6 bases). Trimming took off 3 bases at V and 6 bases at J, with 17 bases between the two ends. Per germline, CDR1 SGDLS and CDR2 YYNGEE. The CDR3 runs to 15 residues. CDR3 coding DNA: TGTGCCAGCAGCGCCCGGGACATGTATGGGGATACGCAGTATTTT. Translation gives CASSARDMYGDTQYF.

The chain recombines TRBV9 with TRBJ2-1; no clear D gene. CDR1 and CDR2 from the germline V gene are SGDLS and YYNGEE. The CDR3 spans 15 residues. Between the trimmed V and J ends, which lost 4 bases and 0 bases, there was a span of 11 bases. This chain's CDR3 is CASSPGWSSYNEQFF. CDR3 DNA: TGTGCCAGCAGCCCCGGTTGGAGCTCCTACAATGAGCAGTTCTTC.

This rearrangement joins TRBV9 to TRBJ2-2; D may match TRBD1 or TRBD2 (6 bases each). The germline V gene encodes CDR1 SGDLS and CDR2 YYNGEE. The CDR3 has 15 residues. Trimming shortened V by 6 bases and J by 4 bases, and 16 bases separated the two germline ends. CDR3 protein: CASKRLPGATGELFF. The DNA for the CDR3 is TGTGCCAGCAAACGACTTCCGGGGGCCACCGGGGAGCTGTTTTTT.

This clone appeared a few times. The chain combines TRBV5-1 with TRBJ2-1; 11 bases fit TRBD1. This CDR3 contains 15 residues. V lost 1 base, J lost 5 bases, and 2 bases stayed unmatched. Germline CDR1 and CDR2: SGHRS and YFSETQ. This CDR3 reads CASSLWDRGDNEQFF. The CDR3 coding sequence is TGCGCCAGCAGCTTGTGGGACAGGGGGGACAATGAGCAGTTCTTC.

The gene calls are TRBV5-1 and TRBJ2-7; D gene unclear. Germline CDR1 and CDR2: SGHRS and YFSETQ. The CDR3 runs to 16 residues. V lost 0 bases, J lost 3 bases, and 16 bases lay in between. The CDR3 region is CASSLVQANWHYEQYF. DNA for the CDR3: TGCGCCAGCAGCTTGGTCCAGGCCAATTGGCACTACGAGCAGTACTTC. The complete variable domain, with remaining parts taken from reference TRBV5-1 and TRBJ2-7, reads KAGVTQTPRYLIKTRGQQVTLSCSPISGHRSVSWYQQTPGQGLQFLFEYFSETQRNKGNFPGRFSGRQFSNSRSEMNVSTLELGDSALYLCASSLVQANWHYEQYFGPGTRLTVT.

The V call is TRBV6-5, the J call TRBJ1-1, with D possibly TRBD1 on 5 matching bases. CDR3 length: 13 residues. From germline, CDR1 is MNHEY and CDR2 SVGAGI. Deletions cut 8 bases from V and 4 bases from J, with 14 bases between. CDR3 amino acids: CASQKLQGTEAFF. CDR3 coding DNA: TGTGCCAGCCAGAAGCTTCAGGGCACTGAAGCTTTCTTT.

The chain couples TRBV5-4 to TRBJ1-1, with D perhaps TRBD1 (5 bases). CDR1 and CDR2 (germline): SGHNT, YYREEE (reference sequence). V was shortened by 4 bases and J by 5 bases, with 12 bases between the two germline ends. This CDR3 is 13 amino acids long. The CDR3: CASSAGARTEAFF. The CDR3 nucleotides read TGTGCCAGCAGCGCCGGGGCGAGGACTGAAGCTTTCTTT.

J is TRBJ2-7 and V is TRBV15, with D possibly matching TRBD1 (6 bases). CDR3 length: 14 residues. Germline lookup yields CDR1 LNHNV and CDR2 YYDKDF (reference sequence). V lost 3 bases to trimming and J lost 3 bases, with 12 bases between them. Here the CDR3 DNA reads TGTGCCACCAGCAGGGAAAGGGGGAACTACGAGCAGTACTTC. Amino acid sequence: CATSRERGNYEQYF.

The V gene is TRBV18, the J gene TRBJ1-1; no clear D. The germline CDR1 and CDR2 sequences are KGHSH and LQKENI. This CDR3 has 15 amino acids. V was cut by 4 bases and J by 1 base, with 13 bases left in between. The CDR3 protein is CASSLTGRPNTEAFF. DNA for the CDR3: TGTGCCAGCTCACTTACCGGGAGACCGAACACTGAAGCTTTCTTT.

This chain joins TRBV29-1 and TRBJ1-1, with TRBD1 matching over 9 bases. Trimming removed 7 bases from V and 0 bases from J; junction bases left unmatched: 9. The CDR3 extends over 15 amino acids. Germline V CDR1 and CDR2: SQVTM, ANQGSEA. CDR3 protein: CSAGTGWGMNTEAFF. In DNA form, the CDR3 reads TGCAGCGCCGGGACAGGGTGGGGGATGAACACTGAAGCTTTCTTT.

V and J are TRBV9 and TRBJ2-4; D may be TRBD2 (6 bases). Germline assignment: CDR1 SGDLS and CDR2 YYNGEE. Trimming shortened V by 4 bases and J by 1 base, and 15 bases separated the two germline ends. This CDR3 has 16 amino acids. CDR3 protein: CASSPGVRAAKNIQYF. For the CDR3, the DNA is TGTGCCAGCAGCCCGGGGGTCAGGGCTGCCAAAAACATTCAGTACTTC.

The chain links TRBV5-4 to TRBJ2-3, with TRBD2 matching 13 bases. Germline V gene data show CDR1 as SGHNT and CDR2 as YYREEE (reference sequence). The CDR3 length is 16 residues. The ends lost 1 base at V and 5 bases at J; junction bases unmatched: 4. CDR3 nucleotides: TGTGCCAGCAGCTTGACTAGCGGGGGGGCTGGAGATACGCAGTATTTT. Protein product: CASSLTSGGAGDTQYF.

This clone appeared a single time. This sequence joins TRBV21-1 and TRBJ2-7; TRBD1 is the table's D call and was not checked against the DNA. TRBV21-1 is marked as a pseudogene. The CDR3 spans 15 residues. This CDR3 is CASKHPSRGSYEQYF. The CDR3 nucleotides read TGTGCCAGCAAGCATCCGAGCAGGGGCTCCTACGAGCAGTACTTC.

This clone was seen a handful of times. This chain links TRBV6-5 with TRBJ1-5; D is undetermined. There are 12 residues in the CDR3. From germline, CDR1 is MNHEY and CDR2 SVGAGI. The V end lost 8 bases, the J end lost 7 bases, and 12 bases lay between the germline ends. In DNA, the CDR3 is TGTGCCAGCGGTTCGGTCGGGCAGCCCCAGCATTTT. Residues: CASGSVGQPQHF.

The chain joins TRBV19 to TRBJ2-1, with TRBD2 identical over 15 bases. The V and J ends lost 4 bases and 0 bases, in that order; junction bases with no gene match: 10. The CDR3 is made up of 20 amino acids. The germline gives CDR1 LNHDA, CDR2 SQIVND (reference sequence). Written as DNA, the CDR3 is TGTGCCAGTAGTACGAGACCGGGACTAGCGGGAGGAATCTCCTACAATGAGCAGTTCTTC. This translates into CASSTRPGLAGGISYNEQFF.

The CDR3 nucleotides read TGTGCCTGGAGTCTAGGGATTTTGGTTTCACCCCTCCACTTT. This sequence encodes CAWSLGILVSPLHF. V is TRBV30 and J is TRBJ1-6; the D is unclear. Germline CDR1 reads GTSNPN; CDR2 reads SVGIG (reference sequence). CDR3 length: 14 residues. Trimming took off 2 bases at V and 9 bases at J, with 14 bases between the two ends.

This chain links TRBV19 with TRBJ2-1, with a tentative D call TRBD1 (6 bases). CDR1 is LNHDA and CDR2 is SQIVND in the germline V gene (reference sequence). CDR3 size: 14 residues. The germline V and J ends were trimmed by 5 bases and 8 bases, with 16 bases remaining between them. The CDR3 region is CASSDTGMGYEQFF. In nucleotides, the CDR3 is TGTGCCAGTAGTGACACAGGGATGGGCTATGAGCAGTTCTTC.

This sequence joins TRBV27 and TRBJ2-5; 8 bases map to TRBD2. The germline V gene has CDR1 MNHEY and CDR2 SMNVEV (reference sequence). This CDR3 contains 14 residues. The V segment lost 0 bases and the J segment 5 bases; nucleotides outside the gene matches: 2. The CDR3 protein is CASSLSPGGETQYF. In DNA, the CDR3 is TGTGCCAGCAGTTTATCCCCGGGAGGGGAGACCCAGTACTTC.

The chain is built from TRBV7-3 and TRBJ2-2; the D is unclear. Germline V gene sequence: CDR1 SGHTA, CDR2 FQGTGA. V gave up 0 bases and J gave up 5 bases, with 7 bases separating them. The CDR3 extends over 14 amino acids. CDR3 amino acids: CASSLTGLTGELFF. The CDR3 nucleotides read TGTGCCAGCAGCTTAACAGGGTTAACCGGGGAGCTGTTTTTT.

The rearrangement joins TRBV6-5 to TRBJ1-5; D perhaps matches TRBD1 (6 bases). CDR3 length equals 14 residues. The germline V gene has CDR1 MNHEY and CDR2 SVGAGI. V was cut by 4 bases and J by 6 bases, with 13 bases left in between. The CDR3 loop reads CASSWRGVGQPQHF. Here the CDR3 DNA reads TGTGCCAGCAGTTGGAGGGGGGTTGGTCAGCCCCAGCATTTT.

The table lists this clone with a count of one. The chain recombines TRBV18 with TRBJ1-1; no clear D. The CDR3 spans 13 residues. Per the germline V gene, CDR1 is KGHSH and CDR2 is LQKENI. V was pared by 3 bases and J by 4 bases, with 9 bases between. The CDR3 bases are TGTGCCAGCTCACCTTCGCCGAGCACTGAAGCTTTCTTT. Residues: CASSPSPSTEAFF.

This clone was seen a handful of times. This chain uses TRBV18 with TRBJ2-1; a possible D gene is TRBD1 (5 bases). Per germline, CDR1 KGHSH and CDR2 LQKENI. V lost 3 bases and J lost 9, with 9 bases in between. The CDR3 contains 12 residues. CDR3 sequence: CASSPWQGEQFF. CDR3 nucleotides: TGTGCCAGCTCACCTTGGCAGGGTGAGCAGTTCTTC.

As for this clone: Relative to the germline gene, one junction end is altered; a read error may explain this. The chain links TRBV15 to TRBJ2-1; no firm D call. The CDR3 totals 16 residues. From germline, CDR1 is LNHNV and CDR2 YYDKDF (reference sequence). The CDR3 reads CATSRDFGYSHNEQFF. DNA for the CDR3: TGTGCCACCAGCAGAGATTTCGGCTACTCCCACAATGAGCAGTTCTTC.

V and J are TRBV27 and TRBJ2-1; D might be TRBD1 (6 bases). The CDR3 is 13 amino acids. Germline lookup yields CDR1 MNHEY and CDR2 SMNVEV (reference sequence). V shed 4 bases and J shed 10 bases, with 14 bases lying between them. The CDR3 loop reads CASSSSTGTEQFF. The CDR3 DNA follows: TGTGCCAGCAGTTCATCCACCGGGACAGAGCAGTTCTTC.

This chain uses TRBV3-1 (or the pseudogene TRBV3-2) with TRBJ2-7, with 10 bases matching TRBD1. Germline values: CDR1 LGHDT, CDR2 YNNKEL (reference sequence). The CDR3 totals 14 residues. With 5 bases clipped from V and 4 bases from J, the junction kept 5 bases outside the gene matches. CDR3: CASSWRQGAYEQYF. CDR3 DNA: TGTGCCAGCAGCTGGAGACAGGGGGCGTACGAGCAGTACTTC.

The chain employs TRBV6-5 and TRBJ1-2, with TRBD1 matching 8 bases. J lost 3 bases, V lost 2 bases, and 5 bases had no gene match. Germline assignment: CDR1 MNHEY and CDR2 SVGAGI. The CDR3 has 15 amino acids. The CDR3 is CASSYLTGADYGYTF. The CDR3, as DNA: TGTGCCAGCAGTTACCTGACAGGGGCCGACTATGGCTACACCTTC.

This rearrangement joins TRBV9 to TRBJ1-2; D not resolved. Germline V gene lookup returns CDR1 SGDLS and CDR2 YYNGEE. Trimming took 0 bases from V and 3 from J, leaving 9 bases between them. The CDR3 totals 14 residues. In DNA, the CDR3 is TGTGCCAGCAGCGTAGGAGGTCAGGACTATGGCTACACCTTC. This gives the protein CASSVGGQDYGYTF.

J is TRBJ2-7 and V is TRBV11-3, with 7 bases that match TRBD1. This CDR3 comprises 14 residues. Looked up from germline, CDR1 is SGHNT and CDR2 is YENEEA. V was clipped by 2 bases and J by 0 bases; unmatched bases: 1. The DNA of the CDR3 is TGTGCCAGCAGCTTACGGGACAGCTCCTACGAGCAGTACTTC. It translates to CASSLRDSSYEQYF. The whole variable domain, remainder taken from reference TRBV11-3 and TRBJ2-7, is EAGVVQSPRYKIIEKKQPVAFWCNPISGHNTLYWYLQNLGQGPELLIRYENEEAVDDSQLPKDRFSAERLKGVDSTLKIQPAELGDSAVYLCASSLRDSSYEQYFGPGTRLTVT.